This entry lists 8 T cell receptor beta chains sequenced from one sample in a study of blood T cell repertoires in COVID-19. TCRdb keeps only in-frame clones here, not all; method: immunoSEQ multiplex PCR. The table shows around 400,000 clones, with approximately 87% occurring only once. The specimen was peripheral blood. The receptors derive from a woman between 55 and 75 years old with COVID-19, enrolled during active disease.

The DNA for the CDR3 is TGTGCCAGCACAACCTATTCAGGGGTCTCTGGAAACACCATATATTTT. Amino acids: CASTTYSGVSGNTIYF. J is TRBJ1-3 and V is TRBV28; a possible D gene is TRBD1 (6 bases). This CDR3 region has 16 residues. Germline CDR1 MDHEN, CDR2 SYDVKM. Trimming removed 7 bases at V and 0 bases at J, with 16 bases between.

V and J are TRBV28 and TRBJ1-5, with a possible D match to TRBD1 (5 bases). The ends were cut back, 4 bases at V and 5 bases at J, with 12 bases in the middle. The V gene's germline CDR1 is MDHEN and CDR2 SYDVKM. The CDR3 is 14 residues long. CDR3 amino acids: CASSSGGSYQPQHF. CDR3 DNA: TGTGCCAGCAGTTCCGGGGGGTCATATCAGCCCCAGCATTTT.

This sequence joins TRBV2 and TRBJ2-5; 8 bases are shared with TRBD2. The length of the CDR3 is 15 residues. With V trimmed by 4 bases and J by 5 bases, 9 bases remained unmatched. Per the germline V gene, CDR1 is SNHLY and CDR2 is FYNNEI. DNA for the CDR3: TGTGCCAGCAGTGGGGCGGGGGGCTACCGCGAGACCCAGTACTTC. It codes for CASSGAGGYRETQYF.

The V gene is TRBV9, the J gene TRBJ1-2, with a weak D call TRBD1 (5 bases). The CDR3 covers 16 residues. V lost 0 bases to trimming and J lost 2 bases, with 14 bases between them. Germline V lookup: CDR1 SGDLS, CDR2 YYNGEE. The DNA for the CDR3 is TGTGCCAGCAGCGTAGATCGTTGGGGCCGAAACTATGGCTACACCTTC. Translation gives CASSVDRWGRNYGYTF.

The chain uses TRBV7-9 and TRBJ1-2; D is uncertain. The V end lost 1 base, the J end lost 5 bases, and 11 bases lay between the germline ends. The germline CDR1 and CDR2 sequences are SEHNR and FQNEAQ (reference sequence). CDR3 size: 14 residues. CDR3 sequence (DNA): TGTGCCAGCAGCTTAGAGTCTACTCTGTATGGCTACACCTTC. Protein: CASSLESTLYGYTF.

The V and J genes are TRBV29-1 and TRBJ2-7; TRBD2 aligns across 11 bases. This CDR3 comprises 16 residues. The germline gives CDR1 SQVTM, CDR2 ANQGSEA. V shed 7 bases, J shed 3 bases, and the junction held 14 bases outside the gene matches. The CDR3 coding sequence is TGCAGCGGGGTCGACCCTCTAGCGGGGGGAAACTACGAGCAGTACTTC. It encodes CSGVDPLAGGNYEQYF.

V usage is TRBV30 and J usage is TRBJ1-4; 9 nucleotides agree with TRBD1. Trimming removed 4 bases from V and 8 bases from J; junction bases left unmatched: 5. Germline CDR1 and CDR2: GTSNPN and SVGIG (reference sequence). The CDR3 spans 13 residues. Here the CDR3 reads CAWKGDREEKLFF. The CDR3 coding sequence is TGTGCCTGGAAGGGGGACAGGGAGGAAAAACTGTTTTTT.

This sequence joins TRBV19 and TRBJ1-1; 12 bases align to TRBD1. The CDR3 sequence is 16 residues long. J lost 3 bases, V lost 6 bases, and 8 bases had no gene match. Germline CDR1 and CDR2: LNHDA and SQIVND (reference sequence). As DNA, the CDR3 is TGTGCCAGTAGATATCCGGGACAGGGGGCCCACACTGAAGCTTTCTTT. This gives the protein CASRYPGQGAHTEAFF.